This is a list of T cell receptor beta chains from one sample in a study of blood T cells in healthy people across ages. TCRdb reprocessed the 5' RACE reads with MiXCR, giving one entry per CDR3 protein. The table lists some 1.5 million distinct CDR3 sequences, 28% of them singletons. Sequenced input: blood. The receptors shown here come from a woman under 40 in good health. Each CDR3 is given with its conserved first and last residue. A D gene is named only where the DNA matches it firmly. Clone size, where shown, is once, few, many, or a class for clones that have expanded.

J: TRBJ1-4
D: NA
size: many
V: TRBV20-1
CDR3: CSCAGTTDEKLFF
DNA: TGCAGTTGCGCGGGGACGACTGATGAAAAACTGTTTTTT

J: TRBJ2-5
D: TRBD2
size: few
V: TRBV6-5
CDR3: CASMAGGNQETQYF
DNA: TGTGCCAGCATGGCGGGGGGGAACCAAGAGACCCAGTACTTC

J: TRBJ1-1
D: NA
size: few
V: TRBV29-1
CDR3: CSVEAAGGAFF
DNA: TGCAGCGTTGAAGCGGCAGGAGGAGCTTTCTTT

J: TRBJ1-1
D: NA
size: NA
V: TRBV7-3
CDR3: CASSPRGGWTEAFF
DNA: TGTGCCAGCAGCCCCCGTGGGGGGTGGACTGAAGCTTTCTTT

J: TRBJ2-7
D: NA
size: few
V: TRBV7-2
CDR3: CASSSQLSGPYEQYF
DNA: TGTGCCAGCAGCTCACAACTATCGGGTCCCTACGAGCAGTACTTC

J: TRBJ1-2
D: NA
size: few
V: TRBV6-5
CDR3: CASSYSGGVGDGYTF
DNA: TGTGCCAGCAGTTACTCAGGGGGGGTTGGGGATGGCTACACCTTC

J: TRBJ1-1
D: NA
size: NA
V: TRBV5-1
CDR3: CASRPRGTDWMNTEAFF
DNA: TGCGCCAGCAGACCGAGAGGAACCGACTGGATGAACACTGAAGCTTTCTTT

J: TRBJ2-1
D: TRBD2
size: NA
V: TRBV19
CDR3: CASSAGLAGSSYNEQFF
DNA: TGTGCCAGTAGTGCGGGACTAGCGGGCAGCTCCTACAATGAGCAGTTCTTC

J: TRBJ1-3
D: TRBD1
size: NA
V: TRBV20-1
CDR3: CSARGQGSGGNTIYF
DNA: TGCAGTGCTAGAGGACAGGGATCTGGGGGAAACACCATATATTTT

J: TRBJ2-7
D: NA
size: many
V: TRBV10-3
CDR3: CATLDGGRGPSYEQYF
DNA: TGTGCCACCCTGGACGGGGGGAGGGGGCCTTCCTACGAGCAGTACTTC

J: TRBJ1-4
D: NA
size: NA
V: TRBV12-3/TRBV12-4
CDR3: CASTSRDSSLNEKLFF
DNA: TGTGCCAGCACCTCACGGGATTCTTCCCTTAATGAAAAACTGTTTTTT

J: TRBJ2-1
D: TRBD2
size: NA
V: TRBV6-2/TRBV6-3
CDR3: CASSTSGRSYNEQFF
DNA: TGTGCCAGTTCGACTAGCGGGAGATCCTACAATGAGCAGTTCTTC

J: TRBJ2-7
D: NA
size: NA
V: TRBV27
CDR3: CTSSPPRDSYEQYF
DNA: TGTACCAGCAGTCCACCCAGGGATTCCTACGAGCAGTACTTC

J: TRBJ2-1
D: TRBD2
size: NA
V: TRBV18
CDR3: CASSPGLVGSEQFF
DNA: TGTGCCAGCTCACCGGGACTAGTCGGAAGTGAGCAGTTCTTC

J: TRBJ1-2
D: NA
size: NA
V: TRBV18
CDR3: CASSPTGRNYGYTF
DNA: TGTGCCAGCTCACCCACGGGTCGGAACTATGGCTACACCTTC

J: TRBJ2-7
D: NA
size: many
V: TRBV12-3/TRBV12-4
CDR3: CASSLLQYEQYF
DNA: TGTGCCAGCAGTTTACTGCAATACGAGCAGTACTTC

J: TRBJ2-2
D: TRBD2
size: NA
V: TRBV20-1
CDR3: CSARGAGGLSGELFF
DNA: TGCAGTGCTAGAGGGGCGGGAGGTCTTTCCGGGGAGCTGTTTTTT

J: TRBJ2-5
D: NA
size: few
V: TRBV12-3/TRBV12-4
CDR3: CASSIGGQQETQYF
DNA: TGTGCCAGCAGCATAGGAGGGCAACAAGAGACCCAGTACTTC

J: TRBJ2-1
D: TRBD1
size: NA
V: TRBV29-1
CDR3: CSVSRDRGPNNEQFF
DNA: TGCAGCGTTTCCCGGGACAGGGGGCCCAACAATGAGCAGTTCTTC

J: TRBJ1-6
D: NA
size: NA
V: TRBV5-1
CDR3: CVSSKDPHSPLHF
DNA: TGCGTCAGCAGCAAGGATCCCCATTCACCCCTCCACTTT

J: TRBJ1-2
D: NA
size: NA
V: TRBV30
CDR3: CAWRSGNYGYTF
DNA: TGTGCCTGGAGGAGTGGGAACTATGGCTACACCTTC

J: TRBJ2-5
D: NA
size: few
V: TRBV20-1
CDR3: CSARGGDTLYQETQYF
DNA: TGCAGTGCTAGAGGGGGGGACACTTTGTACCAAGAGACCCAGTACTTC